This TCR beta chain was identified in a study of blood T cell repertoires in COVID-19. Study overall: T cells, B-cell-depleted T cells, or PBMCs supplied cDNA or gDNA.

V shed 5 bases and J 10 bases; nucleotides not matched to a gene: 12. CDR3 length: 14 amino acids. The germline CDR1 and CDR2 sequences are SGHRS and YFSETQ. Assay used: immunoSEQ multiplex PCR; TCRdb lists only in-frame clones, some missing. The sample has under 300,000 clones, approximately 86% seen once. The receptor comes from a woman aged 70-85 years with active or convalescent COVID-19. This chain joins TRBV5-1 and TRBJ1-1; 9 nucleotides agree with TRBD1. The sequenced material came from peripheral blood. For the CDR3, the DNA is TGCGCCAGCAGAACGGGACAGGGAGGGGCTCGAGCTTTCTTT. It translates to CASRTGQGGARAFF.